The rows below give T cell receptor beta chains drawn from one sample of a study of shared clonotypes between healthy human individuals. Profiled with immunoSEQ multiplex PCR; TCRdb holds only in-frame clones, not every one. Here the sample spans some 2 million clones, about 95% being singletons. The sequenced sample was naive CD8+ T cells sorted from blood. The receptors shown here come from a man between 18 and 35 years old in good health. CDR3s include the opening cysteine and the closing phenylalanine or tryptophan. A D gene is named only where the DNA matches it firmly. Size values are once, few and many counts, or a class for expanded clones, and some rows have none.

d_call j_call v_call clone_size cdr3_aa cdr3_nt
NA TRBJ2-1 TRBV9 NA CASSKGAYNEQFF TGTGCCAGCAGCAAGGGGGCCTACAATGAGCAGTTCTTC
NA TRBJ2-1 TRBV9 NA CASSPPGRGSYNEQFF TGTGCCAGCAGCCCCCCTGGGCGGGGCTCCTACAATGAGCAGTTCTTC
NA TRBJ2-1 TRBV7-9 NA CASSFGQNSDNEQFF TGTGCCAGCAGCTTCGGACAGAACTCTGACAATGAGCAGTTCTTC
TRBD1 TRBJ2-3 TRBV6-5 NA CASSLGGQGFWAQYF TGTGCCAGCAGTTTAGGGGGACAGGGTTTTTGGGCGCAGTATTTT
NA TRBJ2-7 TRBV30 NA CAWTQGGAYEQYF TGTGCCTGGACCCAGGGGGGGGCCTACGAGCAGTACTTC
TRBD2 TRBJ2-3 TRBV5-6 NA CASSLGGLATDTQYF TGTGCCAGCAGCTTGGGGGGACTAGCAACAGATACGCAGTATTTT
NA TRBJ2-3 TRBV4-1 once CASSLRPAGGGGSTDTQYF TGCGCCAGCAGCCTCAGACCGGCTGGCGGAGGGGGATCCACAGATACGCAGTATTTT
NA TRBJ2-5 TRBV6-5 NA CASSPLGPQETQYF TGTGCCAGCAGCCCCTTGGGTCCCCAAGAGACCCAGTACTTC
TRBD1 TRBJ2-2 TRBV27 NA CASSVDRVGNTGELFF TGTGCCAGCAGTGTGGACAGGGTTGGGAACACCGGGGAGCTGTTTTTT
NA TRBJ1-4 TRBV18 NA CASLPSLGANEKLFF TGTGCCAGCTTACCCTCGCTCGGAGCTAATGAAAAACTGTTTTTT
NA TRBJ2-1 TRBV4-3 once CASSQFSYNEQFF TGCGCCAGCAGCCAATTCTCTTACAATGAGCAGTTCTTC
TRBD1 TRBJ1-2 TRBV19 NA CASSNSWTGGHGYTF TGTGCCAGTAGTAACTCTTGGACAGGGGGCCATGGCTACACCTTC
TRBD1 TRBJ1-1 TRBV28 NA CASRETGMNTEAFF TGTGCCAGCAGAGAGACAGGGATGAACACTGAAGCTTTCTTT
NA TRBJ2-7 TRBV16 NA CASSQLIGGLSEQYF TGTGCCAGCAGCCAATTAATCGGGGGTCTAAGCGAGCAGTACTTC
TRBD2 TRBJ2-3 TRBV5-4 once CASSALAGGTDTQYF TGTGCCAGCAGCGCCTTAGCGGGGGGCACAGATACGCAGTATTTT
TRBD1 TRBJ1-2 TRBV2 NA CATTIIQGGYGYTF TGTGCCACCACTATAATTCAGGGGGGATATGGCTACACCTTC
NA TRBJ1-1 TRBV29-1 NA CSVAPGGVGAFF TGCAGCGTTGCCCCGGGGGGGGTAGGAGCTTTCTTT
NA TRBJ2-1 TRBV30 NA CAWSVTSNEQFF TGTGCCTGGAGTGTTACGAGCAATGAGCAGTTCTTC
TRBD1 TRBJ1-6 TRBV2 NA CASKGGQGVTSLHF TGTGCCAGCAAGGGGGGACAGGGGGTCACGTCCCTCCACTTT
TRBD2 TRBJ2-5 TRBV28 NA CASSMRGGGQETQYF TGTGCCAGCAGTATGCGCGGGGGAGGGCAAGAGACCCAGTACTTC
TRBD1 TRBJ1-1 TRBV6-6 NA CASSWGQGIGEAFF TGTGCCAGCAGTTGGGGACAGGGGATCGGAGAAGCTTTCTTT
NA TRBJ1-2 TRBV10-3 NA CASREEWSTTYGYTF TGTGCCTCCCGGGAGGAATGGAGTACCACTTATGGCTACACCTTC
NA TRBJ2-3 TRBV19 NA CASSRLGTSTDTQYF TGTGCCAGTAGTAGATTAGGGACTAGCACAGATACGCAGTATTTT
NA TRBJ2-7 TRBV2 NA CASSEFQADTYEQYF TGTGCCAGCAGTGAATTTCAAGCAGATACCTACGAGCAGTACTTC
TRBD2 TRBJ2-3 TRBV13 NA CASSPVVGTSGREDTQYF TGTGCCAGCAGCCCAGTCGTTGGGACTAGCGGGAGGGAGGATACGCAGTATTTT
NA TRBJ2-5 TRBV27 once CASSPKRRETQYF TGTGCCAGCAGTCCAAAAAGGAGGGAGACCCAGTACTTC
NA TRBJ1-1 TRBV5-3 NA CARSVSRLWGLYTEAFF TGTGCCAGAAGCGTCAGTCGGTTGTGGGGTTTATACACTGAAGCTTTCTTT
NA TRBJ2-5 TRBV4-3 NA CASSQLTGRQETQYF TGCGCCAGCAGCCAATTAACGGGGAGACAAGAGACCCAGTACTTC